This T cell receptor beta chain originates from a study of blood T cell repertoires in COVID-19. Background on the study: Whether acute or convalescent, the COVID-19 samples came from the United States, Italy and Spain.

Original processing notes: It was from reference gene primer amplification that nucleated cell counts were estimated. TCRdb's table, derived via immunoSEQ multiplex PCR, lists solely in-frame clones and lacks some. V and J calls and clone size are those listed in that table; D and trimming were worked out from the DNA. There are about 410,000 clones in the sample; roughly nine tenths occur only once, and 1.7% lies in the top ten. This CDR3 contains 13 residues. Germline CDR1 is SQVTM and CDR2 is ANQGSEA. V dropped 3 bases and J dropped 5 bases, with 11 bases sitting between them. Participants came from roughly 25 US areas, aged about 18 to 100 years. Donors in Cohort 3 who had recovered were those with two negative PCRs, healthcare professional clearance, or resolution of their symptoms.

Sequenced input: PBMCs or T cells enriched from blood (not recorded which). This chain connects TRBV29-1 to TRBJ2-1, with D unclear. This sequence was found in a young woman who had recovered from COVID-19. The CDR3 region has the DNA TGCAGCGTTGAGCAGCAGGAAGACAATGAGCAGTTCTTC. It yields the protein CSVEQQEDNEQFF.